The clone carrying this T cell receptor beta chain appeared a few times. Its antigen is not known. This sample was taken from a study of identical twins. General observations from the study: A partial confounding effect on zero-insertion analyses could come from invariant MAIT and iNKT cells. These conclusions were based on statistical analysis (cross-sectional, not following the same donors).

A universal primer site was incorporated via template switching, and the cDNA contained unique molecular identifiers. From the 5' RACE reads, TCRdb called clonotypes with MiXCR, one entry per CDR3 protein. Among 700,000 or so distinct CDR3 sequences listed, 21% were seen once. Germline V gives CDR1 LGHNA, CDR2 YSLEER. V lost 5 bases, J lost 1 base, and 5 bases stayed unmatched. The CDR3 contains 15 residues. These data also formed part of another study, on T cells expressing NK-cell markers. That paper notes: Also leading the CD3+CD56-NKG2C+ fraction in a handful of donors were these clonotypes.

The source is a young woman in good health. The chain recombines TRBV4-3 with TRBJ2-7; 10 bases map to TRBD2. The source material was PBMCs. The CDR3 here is CASSSLAGDSYEQYF. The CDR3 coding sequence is TGCGCCAGCAGCTCGCTAGCGGGAGATTCCTACGAGCAGTACTTC.